Listed below are T cell receptor beta chains from one sample, sequenced in a study of OX40 agonist ivuxolimab in advanced cancers. Generated by immunoSEQ multiplex PCR, the TCRdb table keeps only in-frame clones and is missing some. This sample yields approximately 64,000 clones, of which approximately 88% are seen a single time; approximately 3% belongs to the top ten. The source material was CD4+ or CD8+ T cells sorted from blood, sampled in a trial of the OX40 agonist ivuxolimab. The receptor source for this set is an adult with an advanced solid tumor such as melanoma, head and neck, liver or kidney cancer. The conserved cysteine and the conserved F or W are not part of the CDR3 here. Only some rows state a clone size, as once, few, many or a class for expanded clones.

clone_size	j_call	cdr3_length	v_call	cdr3_aa
NA	TRBJ1-2	11	TRBV5-4	ASSLWGTRGYT
NA	TRBJ2-3	13	TRBV5-8	ASSNGRFSTDTQY
NA	TRBJ2-1	13	TRBV9	ASSVRWEGGNEQF
NA	TRBJ2-7	12	TRBV28	ASREQGASNEQY
NA	TRBJ2-3	14	TRBV29-1	SVELAGGLKVDTQY
NA	TRBJ1-4	13	TRBV2	ASSEGGGGHEKLF
NA	TRBJ2-1	13	TRBV27	ASSYRDWGPNEQF
NA	TRBJ2-5	11	TRBV6-6	ASSYSPLGTQY
NA	TRBJ2-1	13	TRBV6-1	ASREAGQGNNEQF
NA	TRBJ1-5	13	TRBV28	ASWGKQGSNQPQH
NA	TRBJ2-2	16	TRBV9	ASSVGLVTGWNTGELF
NA	TRBJ2-1	13	TRBV5-1	ASSLEQGSYNEQF
once	TRBJ2-3	14	TRBV18	ASSPPGLAGGDTQY
NA	TRBJ2-1	14	TRBV25-1	ASSGPGTSPYNEQF
NA	TRBJ1-1	11	TRBV4-2	ASSPGTFPEAF
few	TRBJ1-4	10	TRBV18	ASSGQGEKLF
few	TRBJ2-7	12	TRBV30	AWRGQGAYYEQY
NA	TRBJ2-2	13	TRBV10-3	AIRGTGESTGELF
NA	TRBJ2-1	11	TRBV9	ASSEPANNEQF
NA	TRBJ2-7	12	TRBV6-1	ASSMTSGAYEQY
NA	TRBJ2-1	10	TRBV29-1	SVEPVYNEQF
NA	TRBJ2-3	12	TRBV7-9	ASSQEGFQDTQY
NA	TRBJ1-2	9	TRBV29-1	SVLVNYGYT
NA	TRBJ2-3	15	TRBV9	ASSVSLGLGLGDTQY
NA	TRBJ1-2	14	TRBV27	ASSPGGDRENYGYT
NA	TRBJ1-6	12	TRBV11-3	ASSLGRGDSPLH
NA	TRBJ2-1	12	TRBV7-9	ASSRTSGNNEQF
NA	TRBJ1-1	12	TRBV4-1	ASSQDLQDTEAF
NA	TRBJ2-2	12	TRBV10-1	ASSSRQGEEGLF
NA	TRBJ2-6	11	TRBV5-5	ASMRVGANVLT
NA	TRBJ2-3	13	TRBV28	ASSLAGGGTDTQY
once	TRBJ2-6	14	TRBV6-6	ASSYPVKDGANVLT
NA	TRBJ2-3	11	TRBV27	ASRNGAEDTQY
NA	TRBJ1-1	10	TRBV29-1	SVEGAGTEAF
few	TRBJ2-7	12	TRBV30	AWSVGGTKGRQY
NA	TRBJ2-3	14	TRBV5-1	ASSLAKSSGADTQY
NA	TRBJ1-1	13	TRBV2	ASSDGGTGNTEAF
NA	TRBJ2-1	13	TRBV4-3	ASSQGSGRNGEQF
once	TRBJ1-1	12	TRBV6-5	ASSRAGTGGSAF
NA	TRBJ2-5	13	TRBV7-9	ASSLIPQGQETQY
NA	TRBJ2-1	11	TRBV10-3	ATRTSERGEQF
NA	TRBJ2-1	13	TRBV10-1	ASSETGRNTNEQF
NA	TRBJ1-3	11	TRBV27	ASSLQFGNTIY
NA	TRBJ1-2	12	TRBV21-1	ASSKIRGRHGYT
NA	TRBJ2-1	14	TRBV11-2	ASSSAPGLAISEQF
NA	TRBJ2-2	12	TRBV6-1	AGRDRTNTGELF
NA	TRBJ1-2	11	TRBV30	AWNRDRDYGYT
once	TRBJ2-5	13	TRBV5-4	ASRGETRLQETQY
NA	TRBJ1-4	13	TRBV2	ASSVGRGGSEKLF
NA	TRBJ2-5	11	TRBV19	ASSSADQETQY
few	TRBJ2-7	9	TRBV18	ASSGAYEQY
NA	TRBJ2-5	14	TRBV5-1	ASSWAPTGAQETQY
NA	TRBJ2-1	10	TRBV5-1	ASSLEFNEQF
few	TRBJ1-5	12	TRBV30	AWSGQYGGRPQH
once	TRBJ1-2	13	TRBV7-2	ASSLYRDANYGYT